Here is one T cell receptor (beta chain) with its context. The data were taken from a study of T cell changes during pregnancy in multiple sclerosis. V dropped 2 bases and J dropped 5; count of bases not matched to a gene: 4. Germline CDR1 and CDR2: MGHRA and YSYEKL. The CDR3 runs to 15 residues. Some clones are missing from TCRdb's copy, which holds only in-frame ones; the method was immunoSEQ multiplex PCR. The sample comprises roughly 99,000 clones, 92% of which are singletons, and 0.78% rests with the top ten. The chain links TRBV4-1 to TRBJ1-4; TRBD1 agrees at 8 bases. The TCR sequence derives from a female donor in good health, enrolled as a control in a pregnancy study. Sequences were derived from peripheral blood, sampled in the third trimester of pregnancy. The CDR3 sequence: CASSQRTGRNEKLFF. As DNA, the CDR3 is TGCGCCAGCAGCCAACGGACAGGGAGGAATGAAAAACTGTTTTTT.